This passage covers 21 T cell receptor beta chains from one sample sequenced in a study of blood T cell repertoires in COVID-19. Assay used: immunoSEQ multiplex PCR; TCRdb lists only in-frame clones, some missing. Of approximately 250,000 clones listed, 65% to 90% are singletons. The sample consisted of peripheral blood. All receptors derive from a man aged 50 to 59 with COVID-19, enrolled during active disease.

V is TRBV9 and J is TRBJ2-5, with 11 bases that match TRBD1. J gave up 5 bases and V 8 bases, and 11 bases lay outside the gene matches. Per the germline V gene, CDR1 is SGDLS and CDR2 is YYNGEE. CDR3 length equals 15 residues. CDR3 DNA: TGTGCCAGTTCCGGGACAGGGGGATTGGGTGAGACCCAGTACTTC. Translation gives CASSGTGGLGETQYF. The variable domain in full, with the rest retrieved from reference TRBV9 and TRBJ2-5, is DSGVTQTPKHLITATGQRVTLRCSPRSGDLSVYWYQQSLDQGLQFLIQYYNGEERAKGNILERFSAQQFPDLHSELNLSSLELGDSALYFCASSGTGGLGETQYFGPGTRLLVL.

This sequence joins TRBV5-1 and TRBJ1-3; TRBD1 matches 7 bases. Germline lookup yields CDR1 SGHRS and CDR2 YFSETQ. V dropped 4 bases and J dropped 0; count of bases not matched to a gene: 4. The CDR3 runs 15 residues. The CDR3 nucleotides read TGCGCCAGCAGCCAGGGACAGATCTCTGGAAACACCATATATTTT. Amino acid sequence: CASSQGQISGNTIYF.

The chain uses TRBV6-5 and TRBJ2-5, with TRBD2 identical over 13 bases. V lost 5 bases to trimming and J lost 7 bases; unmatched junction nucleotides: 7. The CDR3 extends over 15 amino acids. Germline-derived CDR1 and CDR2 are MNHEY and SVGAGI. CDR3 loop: CASSTGLAGSGTQYF. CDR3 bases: TGTGCCAGCAGTACGGGACTAGCGGGGTCCGGGACCCAGTACTTC.

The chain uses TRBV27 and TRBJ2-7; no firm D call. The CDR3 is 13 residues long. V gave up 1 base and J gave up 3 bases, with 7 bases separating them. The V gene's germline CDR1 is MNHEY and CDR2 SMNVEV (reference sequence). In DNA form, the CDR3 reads TGTGCCAGCAGTTTATTGGCCCACTACGAGCAGTACTTC. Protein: CASSLLAHYEQYF.

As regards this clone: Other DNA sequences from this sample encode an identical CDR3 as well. The CDR3 nucleotides are TGTGCCAGCAGCCAAGGAGGGAACCAGCCCCAGCATTTT. It is translated as CASSQGGNQPQHF. The chain couples TRBV3-1 (or the pseudogene TRBV3-2) to TRBJ1-5; unclear D gene. The CDR3 sequence is 13 residues long. V was trimmed by 1 base and J by 7 bases, leaving 8 bases between them. In germline, CDR1 is LGHDT, CDR2 YNNKEL (reference sequence).

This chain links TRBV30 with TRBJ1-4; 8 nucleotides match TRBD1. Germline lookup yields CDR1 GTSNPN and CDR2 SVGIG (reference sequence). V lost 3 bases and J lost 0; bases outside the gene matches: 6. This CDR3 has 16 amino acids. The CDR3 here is CAWSPGQETTNEKLFF. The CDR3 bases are TGTGCCTGGAGCCCGGGACAGGAAACAACTAATGAAAAACTGTTTTTT.

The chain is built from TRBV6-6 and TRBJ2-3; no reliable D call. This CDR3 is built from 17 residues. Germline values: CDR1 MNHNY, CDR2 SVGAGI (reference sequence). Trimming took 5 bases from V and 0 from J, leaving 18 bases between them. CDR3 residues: CASSLNIRRTSTDTQYF. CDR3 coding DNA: TGTGCCAGCAGTCTTAACATTCGGAGAACTAGCACAGATACGCAGTATTTT.

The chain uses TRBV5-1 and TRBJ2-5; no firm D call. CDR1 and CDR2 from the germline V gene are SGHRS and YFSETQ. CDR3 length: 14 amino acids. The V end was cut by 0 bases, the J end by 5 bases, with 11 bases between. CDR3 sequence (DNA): TGCGCCAGCAGCTTGGGCAGGTTCCAGGAGACCCAGTACTTC. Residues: CASSLGRFQETQYF.

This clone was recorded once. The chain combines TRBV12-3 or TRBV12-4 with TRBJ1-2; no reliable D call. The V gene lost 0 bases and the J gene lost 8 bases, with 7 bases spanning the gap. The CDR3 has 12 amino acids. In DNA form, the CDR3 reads TGTGCCAGCAGTTTAGCCGCCGGGGGCTACACCTTC. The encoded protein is CASSLAAGGYTF.

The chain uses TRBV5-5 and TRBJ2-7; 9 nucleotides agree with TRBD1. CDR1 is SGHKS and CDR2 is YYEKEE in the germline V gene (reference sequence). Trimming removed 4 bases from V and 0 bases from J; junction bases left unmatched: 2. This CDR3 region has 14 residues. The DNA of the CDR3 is TGTGCCAGCAGCGCACAGGGGGCCTCCTACGAGCAGTACTTC. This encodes CASSAQGASYEQYF.

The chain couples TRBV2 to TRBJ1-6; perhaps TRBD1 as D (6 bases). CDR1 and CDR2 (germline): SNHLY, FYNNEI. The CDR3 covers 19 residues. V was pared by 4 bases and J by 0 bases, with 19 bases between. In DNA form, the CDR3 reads TGTGCCAGCAGTGTCGTAGCCAGGGTGGGGGCCTCCTATAATTCACCCCTCCACTTT. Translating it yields CASSVVARVGASYNSPLHF.

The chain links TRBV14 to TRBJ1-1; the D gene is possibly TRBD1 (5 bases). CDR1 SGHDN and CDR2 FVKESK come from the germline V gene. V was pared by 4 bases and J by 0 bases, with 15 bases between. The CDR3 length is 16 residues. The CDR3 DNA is TGTGCCAGCAGCCCTGGCCTCGTAGGGGTGAACACTGAAGCTTTCTTT. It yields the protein CASSPGLVGVNTEAFF.

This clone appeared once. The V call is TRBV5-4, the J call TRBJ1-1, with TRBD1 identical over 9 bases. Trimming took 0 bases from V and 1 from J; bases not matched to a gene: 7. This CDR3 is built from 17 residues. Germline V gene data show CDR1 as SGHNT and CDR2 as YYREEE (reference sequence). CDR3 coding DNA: TGTGCCAGCAGCTTGGCAAACAGGGGGCGAGGGAACACTGAAGCTTTCTTT. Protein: CASSLANRGRGNTEAFF.

CDR3 region: CASSYSWRGGSYEQYF. DNA for the CDR3: TGTGCCAGCAGTTACTCGTGGCGGGGGGGCTCCTACGAGCAGTACTTC. This chain links TRBV6-2 or TRBV6-3 with TRBJ2-7, with 9 positions matching TRBD2. This CDR3 has 16 residues. With V trimmed by 0 bases and J by 0 bases, 3 bases remained unmatched. Germline lookup yields CDR1 MNHEY and CDR2 SVGEGT.

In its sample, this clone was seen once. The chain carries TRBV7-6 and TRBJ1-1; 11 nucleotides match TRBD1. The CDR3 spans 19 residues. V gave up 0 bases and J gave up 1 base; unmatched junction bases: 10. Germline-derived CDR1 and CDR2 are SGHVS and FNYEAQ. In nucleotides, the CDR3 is TGTGCCAGCAGCTTAGCAGGACAGGGGGCCTATAGGTCGAACACTGAAGCTTTCTTT. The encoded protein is CASSLAGQGAYRSNTEAFF.

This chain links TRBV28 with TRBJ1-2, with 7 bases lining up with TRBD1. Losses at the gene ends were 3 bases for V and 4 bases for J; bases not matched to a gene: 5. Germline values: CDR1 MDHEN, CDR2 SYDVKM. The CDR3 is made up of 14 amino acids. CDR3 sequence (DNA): TGTGCCAGCAGTTTTTCGACAGGGACCTATGGCTACACCTTC. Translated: CASSFSTGTYGYTF.

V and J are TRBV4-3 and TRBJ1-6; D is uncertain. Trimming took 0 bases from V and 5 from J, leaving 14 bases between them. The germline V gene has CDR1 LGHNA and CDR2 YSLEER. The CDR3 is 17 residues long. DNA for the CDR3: TGCGCCAGCAGCCAAGATCTTAAAGTTACTCATAATTCACCCCTCCACTTT. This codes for CASSQDLKVTHNSPLHF.

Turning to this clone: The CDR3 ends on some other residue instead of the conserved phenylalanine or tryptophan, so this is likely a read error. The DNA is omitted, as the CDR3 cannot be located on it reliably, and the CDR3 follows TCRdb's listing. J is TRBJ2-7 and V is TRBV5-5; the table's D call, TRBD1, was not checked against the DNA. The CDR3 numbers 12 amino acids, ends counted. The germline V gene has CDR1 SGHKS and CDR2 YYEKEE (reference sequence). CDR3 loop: CASSLATGAPWM.

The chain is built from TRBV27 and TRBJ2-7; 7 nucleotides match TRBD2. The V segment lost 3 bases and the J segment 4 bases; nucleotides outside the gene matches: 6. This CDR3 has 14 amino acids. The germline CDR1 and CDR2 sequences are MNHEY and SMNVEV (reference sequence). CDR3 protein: CASSFSLGGYEQYF. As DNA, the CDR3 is TGTGCCAGCAGTTTCTCCCTCGGGGGGTACGAGCAGTACTTC.

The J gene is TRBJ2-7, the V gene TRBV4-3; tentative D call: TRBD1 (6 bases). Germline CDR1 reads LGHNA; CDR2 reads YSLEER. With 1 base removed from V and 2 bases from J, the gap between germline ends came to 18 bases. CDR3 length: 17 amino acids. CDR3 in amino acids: CASSQGPGHGTPYEQYF. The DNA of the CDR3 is TGCGCCAGCAGCCAAGGACCGGGACACGGAACCCCCTACGAGCAGTACTTC.

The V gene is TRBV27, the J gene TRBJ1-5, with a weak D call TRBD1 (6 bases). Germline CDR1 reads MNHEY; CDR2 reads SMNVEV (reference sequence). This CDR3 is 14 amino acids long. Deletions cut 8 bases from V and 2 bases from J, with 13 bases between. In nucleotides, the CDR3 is TGTGCCAGCGGTGGGGGCAGGGGCAATCAGCCCCAGCATTTT. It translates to CASGGGRGNQPQHF.